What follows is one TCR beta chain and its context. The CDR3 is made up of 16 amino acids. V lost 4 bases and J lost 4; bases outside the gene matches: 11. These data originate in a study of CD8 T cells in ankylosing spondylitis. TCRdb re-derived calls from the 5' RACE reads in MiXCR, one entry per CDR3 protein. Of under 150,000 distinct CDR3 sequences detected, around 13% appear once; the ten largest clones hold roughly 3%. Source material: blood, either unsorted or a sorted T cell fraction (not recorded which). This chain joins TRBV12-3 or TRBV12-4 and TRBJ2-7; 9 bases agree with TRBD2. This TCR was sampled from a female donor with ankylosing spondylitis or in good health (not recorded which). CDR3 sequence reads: CASSSQRGALVYEQYF. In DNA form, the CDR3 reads TGTGCCAGCAGTTCCCAGCGGGGGGCATTAGTATACGAGCAGTACTTC.